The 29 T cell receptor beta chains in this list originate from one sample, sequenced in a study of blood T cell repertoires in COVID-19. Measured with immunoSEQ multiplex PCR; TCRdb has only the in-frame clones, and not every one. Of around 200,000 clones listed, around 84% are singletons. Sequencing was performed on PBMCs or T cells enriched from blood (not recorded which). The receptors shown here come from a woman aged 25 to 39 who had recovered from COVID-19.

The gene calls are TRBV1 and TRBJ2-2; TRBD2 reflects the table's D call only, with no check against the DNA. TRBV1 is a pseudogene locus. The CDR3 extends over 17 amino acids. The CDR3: CTSSRKLRGRNTGELFF. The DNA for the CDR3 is TGCACCAGCAGCCGGAAACTGCGTGGGAGAAACACCGGGGAGCTGTTTTTT.

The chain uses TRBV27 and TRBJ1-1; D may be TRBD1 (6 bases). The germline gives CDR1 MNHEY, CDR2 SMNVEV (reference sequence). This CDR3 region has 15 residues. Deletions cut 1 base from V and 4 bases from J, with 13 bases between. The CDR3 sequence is CASSLWKTGSTEAFF. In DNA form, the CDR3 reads TGTGCCAGCAGTTTATGGAAAACAGGGAGCACTGAAGCTTTCTTT.

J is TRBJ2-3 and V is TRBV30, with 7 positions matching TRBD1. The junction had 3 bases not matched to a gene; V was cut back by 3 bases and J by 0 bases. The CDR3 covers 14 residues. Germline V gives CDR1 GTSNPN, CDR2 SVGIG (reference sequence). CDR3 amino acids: CAWRTGASTDTQYF. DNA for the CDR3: TGTGCCTGGAGAACAGGGGCTAGCACAGATACGCAGTATTTT.

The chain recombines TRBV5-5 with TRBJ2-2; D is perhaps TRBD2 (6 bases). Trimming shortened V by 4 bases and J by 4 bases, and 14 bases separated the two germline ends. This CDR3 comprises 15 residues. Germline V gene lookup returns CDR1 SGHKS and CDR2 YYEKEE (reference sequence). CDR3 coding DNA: TGTGCCAGCAGCCCCCCGTTGCGGGGCACCGGGGAGCTGTTTTTT. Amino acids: CASSPPLRGTGELFF.

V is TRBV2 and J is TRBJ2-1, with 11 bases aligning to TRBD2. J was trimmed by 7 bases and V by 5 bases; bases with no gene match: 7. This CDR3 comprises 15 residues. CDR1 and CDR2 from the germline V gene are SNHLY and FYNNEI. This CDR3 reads CASSPVAGGLNEQFF. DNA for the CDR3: TGTGCCAGCAGTCCGGTAGCGGGAGGGCTGAATGAGCAGTTCTTC.

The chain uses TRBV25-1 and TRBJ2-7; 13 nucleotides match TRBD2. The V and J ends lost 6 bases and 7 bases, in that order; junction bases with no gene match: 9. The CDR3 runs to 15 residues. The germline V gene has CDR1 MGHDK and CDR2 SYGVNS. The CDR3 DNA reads TGTGCCAGCAGCAAGACTAGCGGGAGGCCGGGAGAGCAGTACTTC. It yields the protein CASSKTSGRPGEQYF.

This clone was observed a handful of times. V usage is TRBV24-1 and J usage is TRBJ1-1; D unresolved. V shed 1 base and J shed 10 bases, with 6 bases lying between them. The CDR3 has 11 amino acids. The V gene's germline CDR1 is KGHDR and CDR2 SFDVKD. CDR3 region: CATSDLQRAFF. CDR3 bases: TGTGCCACCAGTGATTTACAGAGAGCTTTCTTT.

The CDR3 DNA reads TGTGCCAGCAGCGCCGGGACTTCCCTAAGGACCGGGGAGCTGTTTTTT. Translation gives CASSAGTSLRTGELFF. The gene calls are TRBV7-3 and TRBJ2-2, with a weak D call TRBD2 (6 bases). V dropped 5 bases and J dropped 5 bases, with 18 bases sitting between them. The CDR3 runs 16 residues. CDR1 and CDR2 from the germline V gene are SGHTA and FQGTGA. The full variable domain, its missing parts supplied by reference TRBV7-3 and TRBJ2-2, is GAGVSQTPSNKVTEKGKYVELRCDPISGHTALYWYRQSLGQGPEFLIYFQGTGAADDSGLPNDRFFAVRPEGSVSTLKIQRTERGDSAVYLCASSAGTSLRTGELFFGEGSRLTVL.

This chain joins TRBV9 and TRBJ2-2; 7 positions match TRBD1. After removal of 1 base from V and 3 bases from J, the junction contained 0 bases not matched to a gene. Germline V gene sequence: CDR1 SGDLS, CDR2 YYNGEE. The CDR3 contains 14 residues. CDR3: CASSVTGDTGELFF. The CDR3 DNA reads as TGTGCCAGCAGCGTAACAGGGGACACCGGGGAGCTGTTTTTT.

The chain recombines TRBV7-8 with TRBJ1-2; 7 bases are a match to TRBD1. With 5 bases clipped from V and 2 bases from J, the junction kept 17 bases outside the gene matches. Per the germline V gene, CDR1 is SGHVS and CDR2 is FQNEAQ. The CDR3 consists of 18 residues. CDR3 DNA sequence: TGTGCCAGCAGCAGCACCCGGACAGGAAGGTGGTTGAACTATGGCTACACCTTC. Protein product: CASSSTRTGRWLNYGYTF.

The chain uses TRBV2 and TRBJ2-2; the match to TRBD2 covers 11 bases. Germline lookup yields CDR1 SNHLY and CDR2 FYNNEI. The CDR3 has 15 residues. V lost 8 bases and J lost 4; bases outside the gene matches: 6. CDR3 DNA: TGTGCCAGCGCCTCTAGCGGGAGGTCCACCGGGGAGCTGTTTTTT. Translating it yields CASASSGRSTGELFF.

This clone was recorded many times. The CDR3 loop is CASKVGGSPDTQYF. DNA for the CDR3: TGTGCCAGCAAGGTGGGCGGGAGTCCAGATACGCAGTATTTT. The chain joins TRBV6-5 to TRBJ2-3, with 7 bases fitting TRBD2. Germline assignment: CDR1 MNHEY and CDR2 SVGAGI. Trimming cost V 7 bases and J 4 bases; bases outside gene matches: 8. The CDR3 consists of 14 residues.

CDR3 in DNA: TGTGCCAGCAGCCGACAGGACTCTGGGGCCAACGTCCTGACTTTC. It encodes CASSRQDSGANVLTF. V usage is TRBV7-8 and J usage is TRBJ2-6, with a tentative D call TRBD1 (6 bases). Germline V CDR1 and CDR2: SGHVS, FQNEAQ. Between the trimmed V and J ends, which lost 5 bases and 0 bases, there was a span of 8 bases. The CDR3 has 15 residues.

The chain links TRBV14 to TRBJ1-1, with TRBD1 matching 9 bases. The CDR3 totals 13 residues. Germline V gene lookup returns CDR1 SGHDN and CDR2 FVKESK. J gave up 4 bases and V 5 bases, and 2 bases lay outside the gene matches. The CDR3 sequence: CASSWDRVTEAFF. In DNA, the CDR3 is TGTGCCAGCAGCTGGGACAGGGTCACTGAAGCTTTCTTT.

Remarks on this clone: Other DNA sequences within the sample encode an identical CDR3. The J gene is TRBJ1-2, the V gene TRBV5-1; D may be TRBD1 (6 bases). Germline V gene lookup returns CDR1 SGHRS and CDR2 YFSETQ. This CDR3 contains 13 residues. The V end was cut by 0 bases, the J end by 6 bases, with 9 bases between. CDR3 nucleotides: TGCGCCAGCAGCTTGGGGGCAGGGGATGGCTACACCTTC. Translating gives CASSLGAGDGYTF.

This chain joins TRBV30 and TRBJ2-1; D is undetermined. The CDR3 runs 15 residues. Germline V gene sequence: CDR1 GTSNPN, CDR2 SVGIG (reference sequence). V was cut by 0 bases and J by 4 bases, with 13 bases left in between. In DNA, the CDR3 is TGTGCCTGGAGTGTAGCTAACTCTATATACAATGAGCAGTTCTTC. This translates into CAWSVANSIYNEQFF.

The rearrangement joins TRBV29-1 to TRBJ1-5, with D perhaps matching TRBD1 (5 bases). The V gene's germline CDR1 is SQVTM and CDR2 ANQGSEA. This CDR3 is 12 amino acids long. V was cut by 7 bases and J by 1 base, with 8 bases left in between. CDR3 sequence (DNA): TGCAGCGCCGGGGGGAGCAATCAGCCCCAGCATTTT. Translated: CSAGGSNQPQHF.

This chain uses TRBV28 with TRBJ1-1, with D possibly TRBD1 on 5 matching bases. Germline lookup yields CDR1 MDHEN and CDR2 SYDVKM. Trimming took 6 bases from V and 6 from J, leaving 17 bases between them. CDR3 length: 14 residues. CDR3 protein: CASSRGGSGPEAFF. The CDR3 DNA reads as TGTGCCAGCAGCCGTGGGGGGTCAGGCCCTGAAGCTTTCTTT. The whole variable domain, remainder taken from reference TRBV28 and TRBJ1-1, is DVKVTQSSRYLVKRTGEKVFLECVQDMDHENMFWYRQDPGLGLRLIYFSYDVKMKEKGDIPEGYSVSREKKERFSLILESASTNQTSMYLCASSRGGSGPEAFFGQGTRLTVV.

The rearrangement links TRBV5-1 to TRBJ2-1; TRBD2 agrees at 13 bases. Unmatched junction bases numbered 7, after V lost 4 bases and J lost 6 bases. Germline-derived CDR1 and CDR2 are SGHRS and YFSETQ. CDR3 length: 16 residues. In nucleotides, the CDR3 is TGCGCCAGCAGCCTGGTTGGGACTAGCGGGACCAATGAGCAGTTCTTC. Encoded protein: CASSLVGTSGTNEQFF.

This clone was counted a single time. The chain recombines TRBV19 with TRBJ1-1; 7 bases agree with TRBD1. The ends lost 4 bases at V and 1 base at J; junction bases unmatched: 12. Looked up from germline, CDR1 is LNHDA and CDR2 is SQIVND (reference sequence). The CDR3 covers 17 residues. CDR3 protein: CASSTRRDSWANTEAFF. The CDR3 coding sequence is TGTGCCAGTAGTACCCGCCGGGACAGTTGGGCGAACACTGAAGCTTTCTTT.

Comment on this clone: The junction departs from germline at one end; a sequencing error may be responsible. In DNA, the CDR3 is TGTGCCAGCAGTCAAAGGACCGGGAGGGAATTT. Its protein is CASSQRTGREF. J is TRBJ1-1 and V is TRBV28; the D is unclear. Germline CDR1 is MDHEN and CDR2 is SYDVKM. This CDR3 has 11 amino acids. The whole variable domain, filled in from reference TRBV28 and TRBJ1-1, reads DVKVTQSSRYLVKRTGEKVFLECVQDMDHENMFWYRQDPGLGLRLIYFSYDVKMKEKGDIPEGYSVSREKKERFSLILESASTNQTSMYLCASSQRTGREFGQGTRLTVV.

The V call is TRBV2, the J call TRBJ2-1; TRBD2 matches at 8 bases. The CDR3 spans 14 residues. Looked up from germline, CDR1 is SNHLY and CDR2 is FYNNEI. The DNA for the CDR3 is TGTGCTACCCGAGGCAGCGGGGGCTACAATGAGCAGTTCTTC. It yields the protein CATRGSGGYNEQFF.

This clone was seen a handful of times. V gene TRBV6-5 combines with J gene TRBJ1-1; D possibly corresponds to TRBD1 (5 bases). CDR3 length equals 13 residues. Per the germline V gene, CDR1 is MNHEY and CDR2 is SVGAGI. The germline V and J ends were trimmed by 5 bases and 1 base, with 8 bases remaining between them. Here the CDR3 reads CASSPTENTEAFF. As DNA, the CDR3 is TGTGCCAGCAGTCCGACAGAGAACACTGAAGCTTTCTTT.

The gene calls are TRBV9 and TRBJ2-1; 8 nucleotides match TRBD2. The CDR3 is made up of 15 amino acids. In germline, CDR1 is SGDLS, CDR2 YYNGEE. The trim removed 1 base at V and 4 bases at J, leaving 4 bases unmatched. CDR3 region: CASSVQIAGYNEQFF. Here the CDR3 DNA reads TGTGCCAGCAGCGTACAGATAGCGGGATACAATGAGCAGTTCTTC.

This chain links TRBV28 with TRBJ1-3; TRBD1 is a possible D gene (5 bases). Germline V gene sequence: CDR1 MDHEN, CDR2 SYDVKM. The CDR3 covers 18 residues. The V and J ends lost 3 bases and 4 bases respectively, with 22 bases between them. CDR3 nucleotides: TGTGCCAGCAGTTTTTTGGCTGGGGGGTTGGTAGAAGGAAACACCATATATTTT. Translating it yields CASSFLAGGLVEGNTIYF.

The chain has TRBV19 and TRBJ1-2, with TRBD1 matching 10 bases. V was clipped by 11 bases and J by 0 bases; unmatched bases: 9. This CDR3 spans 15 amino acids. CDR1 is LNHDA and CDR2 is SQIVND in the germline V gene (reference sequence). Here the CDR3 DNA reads TGTGCCTCTTCGGACAGGGGGTCGTCTAACTATGGCTACACCTTC. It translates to CASSDRGSSNYGYTF.

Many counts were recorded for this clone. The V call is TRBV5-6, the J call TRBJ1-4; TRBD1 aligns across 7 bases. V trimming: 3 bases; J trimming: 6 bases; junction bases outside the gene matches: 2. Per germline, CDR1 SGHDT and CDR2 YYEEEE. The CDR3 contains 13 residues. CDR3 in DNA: TGTGCCAGCAGCTCCAGGGGGGATGAAAAACTGTTTTTT. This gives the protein CASSSRGDEKLFF.

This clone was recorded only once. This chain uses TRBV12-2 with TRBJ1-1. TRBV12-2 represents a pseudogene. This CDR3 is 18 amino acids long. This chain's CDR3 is CASRLVRGIRHMNTEAFF. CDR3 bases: TGTGCAAGTCGCTTAGTACGGGGGATCCGACACATGAACACTGAAGCTTTCTTT.

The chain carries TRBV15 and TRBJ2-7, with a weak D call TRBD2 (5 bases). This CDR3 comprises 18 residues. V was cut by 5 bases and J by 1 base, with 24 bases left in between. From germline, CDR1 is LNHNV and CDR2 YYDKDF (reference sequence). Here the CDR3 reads CATSPPTRLERYSYEQYF. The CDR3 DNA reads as TGTGCCACCAGCCCACCCACTAGGCTAGAGAGATATTCCTACGAGCAGTACTTC.